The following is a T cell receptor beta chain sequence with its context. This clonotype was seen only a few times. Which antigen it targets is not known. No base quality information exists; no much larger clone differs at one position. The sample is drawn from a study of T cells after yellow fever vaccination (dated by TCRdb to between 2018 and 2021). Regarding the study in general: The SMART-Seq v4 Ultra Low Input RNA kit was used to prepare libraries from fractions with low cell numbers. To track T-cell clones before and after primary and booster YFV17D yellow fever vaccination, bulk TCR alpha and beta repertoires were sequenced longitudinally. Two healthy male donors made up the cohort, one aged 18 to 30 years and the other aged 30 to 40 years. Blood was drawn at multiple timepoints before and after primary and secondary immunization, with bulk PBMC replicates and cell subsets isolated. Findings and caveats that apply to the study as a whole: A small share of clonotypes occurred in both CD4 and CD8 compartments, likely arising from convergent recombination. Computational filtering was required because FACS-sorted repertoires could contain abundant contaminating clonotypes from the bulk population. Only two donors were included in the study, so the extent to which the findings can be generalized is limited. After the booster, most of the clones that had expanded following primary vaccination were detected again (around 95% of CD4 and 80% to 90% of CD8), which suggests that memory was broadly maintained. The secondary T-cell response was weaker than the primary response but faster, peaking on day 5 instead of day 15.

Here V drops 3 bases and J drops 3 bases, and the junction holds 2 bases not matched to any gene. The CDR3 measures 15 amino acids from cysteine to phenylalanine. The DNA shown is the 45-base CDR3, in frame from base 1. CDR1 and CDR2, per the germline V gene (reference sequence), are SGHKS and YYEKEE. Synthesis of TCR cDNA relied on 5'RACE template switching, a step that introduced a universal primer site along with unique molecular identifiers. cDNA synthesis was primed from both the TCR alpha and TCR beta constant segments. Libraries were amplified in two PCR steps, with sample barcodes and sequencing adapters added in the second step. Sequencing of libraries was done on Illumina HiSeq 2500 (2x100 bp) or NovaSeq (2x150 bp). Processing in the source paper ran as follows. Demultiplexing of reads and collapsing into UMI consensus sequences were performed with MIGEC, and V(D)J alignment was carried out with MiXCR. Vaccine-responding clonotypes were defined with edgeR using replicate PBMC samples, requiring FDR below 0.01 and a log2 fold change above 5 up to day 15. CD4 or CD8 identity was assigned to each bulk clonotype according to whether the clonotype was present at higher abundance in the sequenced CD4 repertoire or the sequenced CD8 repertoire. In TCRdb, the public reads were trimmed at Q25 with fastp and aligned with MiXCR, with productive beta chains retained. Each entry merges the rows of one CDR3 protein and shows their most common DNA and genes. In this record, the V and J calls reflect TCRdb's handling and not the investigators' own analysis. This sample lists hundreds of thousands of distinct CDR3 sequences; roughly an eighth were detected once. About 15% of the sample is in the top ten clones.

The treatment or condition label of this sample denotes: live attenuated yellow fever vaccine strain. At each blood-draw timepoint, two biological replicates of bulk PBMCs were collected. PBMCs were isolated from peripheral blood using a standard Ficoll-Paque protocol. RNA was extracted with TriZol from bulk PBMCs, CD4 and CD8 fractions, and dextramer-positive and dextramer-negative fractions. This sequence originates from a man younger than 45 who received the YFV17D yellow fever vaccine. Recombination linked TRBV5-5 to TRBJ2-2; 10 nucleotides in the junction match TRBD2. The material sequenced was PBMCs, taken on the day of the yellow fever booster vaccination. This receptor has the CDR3 CASSYLAGDTGELFF. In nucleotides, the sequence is TGTGCCAGCAGCTACCTAGCGGGAGACACCGGGGAGCTGTTTTTT.